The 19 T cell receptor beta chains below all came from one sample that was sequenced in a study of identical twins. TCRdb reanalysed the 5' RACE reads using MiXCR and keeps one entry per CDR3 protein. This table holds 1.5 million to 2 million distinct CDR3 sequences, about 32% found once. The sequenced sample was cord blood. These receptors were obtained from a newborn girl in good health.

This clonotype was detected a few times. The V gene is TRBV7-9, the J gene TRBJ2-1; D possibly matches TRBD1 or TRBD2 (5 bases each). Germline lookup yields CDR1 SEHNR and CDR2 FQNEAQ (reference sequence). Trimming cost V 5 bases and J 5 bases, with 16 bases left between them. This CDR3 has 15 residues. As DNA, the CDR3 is TGTGCCAGCAGCCCCGTGAGGGACCCGGACAATGAGCAGTTCTTC. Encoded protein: CASSPVRDPDNEQFF. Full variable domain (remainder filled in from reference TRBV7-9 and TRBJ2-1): DTGVSQNPRHKITKRGQNVTFRCDPISEHNRLYWYRQTLGQGPEFLTYFQNEAQLEKSRLLSDRFSAERPKGSFSTLEIQRTEQGDSAMYLCASSPVRDPDNEQFFGPGTRLTVL.

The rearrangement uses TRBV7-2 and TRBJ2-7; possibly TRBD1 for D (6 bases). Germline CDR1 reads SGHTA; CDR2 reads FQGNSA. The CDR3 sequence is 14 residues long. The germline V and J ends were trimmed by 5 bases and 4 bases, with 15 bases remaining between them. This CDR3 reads CASSDQGSAYEQYF. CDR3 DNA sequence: TGTGCCAGCAGCGATCAGGGGTCCGCGTACGAGCAGTACTTC.

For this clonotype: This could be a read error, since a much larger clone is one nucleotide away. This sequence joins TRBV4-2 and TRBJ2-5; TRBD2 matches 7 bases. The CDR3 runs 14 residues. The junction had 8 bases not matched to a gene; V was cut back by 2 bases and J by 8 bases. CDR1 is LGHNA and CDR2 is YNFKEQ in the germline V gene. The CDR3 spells CASSQRLAVDTQYF. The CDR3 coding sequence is TGTGCCAGCAGCCAACGACTAGCAGTAGATACCCAGTACTTC.

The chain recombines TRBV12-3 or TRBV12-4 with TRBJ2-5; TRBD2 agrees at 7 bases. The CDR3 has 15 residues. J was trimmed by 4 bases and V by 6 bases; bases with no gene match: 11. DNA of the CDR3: TGTGCCAGCAGGCGAACTCGGGGGGTTTTAGAGACCCAGTACTTC. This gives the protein CASRRTRGVLETQYF.

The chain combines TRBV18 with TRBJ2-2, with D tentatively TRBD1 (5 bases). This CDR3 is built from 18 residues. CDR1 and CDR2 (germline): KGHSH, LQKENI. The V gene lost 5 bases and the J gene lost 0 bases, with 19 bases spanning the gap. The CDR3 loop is CASSSYFQGTANTGELFF. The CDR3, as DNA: TGTGCCAGCTCATCATACTTTCAGGGAACCGCGAACACCGGGGAGCTGTTTTTT. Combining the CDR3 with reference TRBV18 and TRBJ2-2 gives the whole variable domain NAGVMQNPRHLVRRRGQEARLRCSPMKGHSHVYWYRQLPEEGLKFMVYLQKENIIDESGMPKERFSAEFPKEGPSILRIQQVVRGDSAAYFCASSSYFQGTANTGELFFGEGSRLTVL.

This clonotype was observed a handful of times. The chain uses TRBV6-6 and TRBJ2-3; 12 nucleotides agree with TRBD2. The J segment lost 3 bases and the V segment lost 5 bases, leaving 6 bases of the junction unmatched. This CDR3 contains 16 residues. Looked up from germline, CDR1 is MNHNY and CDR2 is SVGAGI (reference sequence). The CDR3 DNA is TGTGCCAGCAGTAGGGAACTAGCGGGGGGTACAGATACGCAGTATTTT. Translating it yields CASSRELAGGTDTQYF.

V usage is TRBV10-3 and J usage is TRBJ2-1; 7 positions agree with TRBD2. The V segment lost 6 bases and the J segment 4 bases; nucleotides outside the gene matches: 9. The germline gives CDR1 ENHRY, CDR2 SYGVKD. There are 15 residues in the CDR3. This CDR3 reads CAIRVAGQKYNEQFF. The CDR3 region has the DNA TGTGCCATCAGGGTAGCGGGTCAGAAATACAATGAGCAGTTCTTC.

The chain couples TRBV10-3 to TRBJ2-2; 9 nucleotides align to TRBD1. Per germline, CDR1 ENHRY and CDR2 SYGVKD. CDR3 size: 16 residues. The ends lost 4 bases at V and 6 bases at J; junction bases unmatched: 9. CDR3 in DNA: TGTGCCATCAGTGGCGGACAGGGGACGAGCCCCGGGGAGCTGTTTTTT. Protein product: CAISGGQGTSPGELFF.

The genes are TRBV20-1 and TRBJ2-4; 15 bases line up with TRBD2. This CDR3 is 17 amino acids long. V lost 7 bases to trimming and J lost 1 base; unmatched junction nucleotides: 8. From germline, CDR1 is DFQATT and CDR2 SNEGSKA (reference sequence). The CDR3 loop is CSVGLAGGPNAKNIQYF. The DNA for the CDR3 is TGCAGTGTCGGACTAGCGGGAGGGCCCAATGCCAAAAACATTCAGTACTTC.

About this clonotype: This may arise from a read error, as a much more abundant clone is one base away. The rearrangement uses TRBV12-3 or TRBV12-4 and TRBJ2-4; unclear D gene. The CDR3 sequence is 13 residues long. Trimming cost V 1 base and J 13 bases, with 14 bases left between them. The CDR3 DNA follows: TGTGCCAGCAGTTTAGGCTCGTACTACAAGCAGTACTTC. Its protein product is CASSLGSYYKQYF.

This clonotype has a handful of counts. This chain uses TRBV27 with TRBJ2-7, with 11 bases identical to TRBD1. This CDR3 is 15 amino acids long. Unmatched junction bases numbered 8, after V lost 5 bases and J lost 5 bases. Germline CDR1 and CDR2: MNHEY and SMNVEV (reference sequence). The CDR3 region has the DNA TGTGCCAGCAGTAGATGGACAGGGGGCCGCGACGAGCAGTACTTC. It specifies CASSRWTGGRDEQYF.

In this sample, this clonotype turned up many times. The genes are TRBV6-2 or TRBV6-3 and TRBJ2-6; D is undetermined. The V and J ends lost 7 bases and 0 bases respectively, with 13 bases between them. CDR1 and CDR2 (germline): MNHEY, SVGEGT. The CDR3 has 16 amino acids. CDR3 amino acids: CASNGNFGSGANVLTF. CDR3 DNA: TGTGCCAGCAATGGCAATTTTGGCTCTGGGGCCAACGTCCTGACTTTC.

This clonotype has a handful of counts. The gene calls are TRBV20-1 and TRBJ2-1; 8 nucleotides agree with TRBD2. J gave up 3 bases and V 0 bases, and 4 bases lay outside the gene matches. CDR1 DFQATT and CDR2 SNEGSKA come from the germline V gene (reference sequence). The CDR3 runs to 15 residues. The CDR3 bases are TGCAGTGCTAGAGAGCGGCTAGCGGGCTACAATGAGCAGTTCTTC. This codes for CSARERLAGYNEQFF.

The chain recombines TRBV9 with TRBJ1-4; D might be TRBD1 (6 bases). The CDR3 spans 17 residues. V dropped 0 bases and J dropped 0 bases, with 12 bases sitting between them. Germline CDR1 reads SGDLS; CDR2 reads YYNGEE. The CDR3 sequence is CASSVGPGGPTNEKLFF. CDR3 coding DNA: TGTGCCAGCAGCGTAGGCCCCGGGGGGCCAACTAATGAAAAACTGTTTTTT.

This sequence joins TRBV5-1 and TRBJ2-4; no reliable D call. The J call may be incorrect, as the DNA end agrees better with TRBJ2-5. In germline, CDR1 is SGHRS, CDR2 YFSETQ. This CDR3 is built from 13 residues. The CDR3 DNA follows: TGCGCCAGCTCCCGGGTGGATCGGGAGACCCAGTACTTC. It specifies CASSRVDRETQYF.

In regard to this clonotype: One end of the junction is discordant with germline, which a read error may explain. CDR3 sequence: CASRGTGGHQHQHF. The DNA of the CDR3 is TGTGCCAGCAGGGGGACAGGGGGGCATCAGCACCAGCATTTT. The genes are TRBV6-1 and TRBJ1-5; 11 nucleotides align to TRBD1. Germline values: CDR1 MNHNS, CDR2 SASEGT. This CDR3 is 14 amino acids long.

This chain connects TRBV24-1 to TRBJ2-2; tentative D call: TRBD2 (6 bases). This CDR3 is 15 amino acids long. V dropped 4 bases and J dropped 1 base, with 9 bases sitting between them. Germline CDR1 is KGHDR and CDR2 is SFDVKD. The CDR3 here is CATSEGGRNTGELFF. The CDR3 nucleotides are TGTGCCACCAGTGAGGGGGGACGGAACACCGGGGAGCTGTTTTTT.

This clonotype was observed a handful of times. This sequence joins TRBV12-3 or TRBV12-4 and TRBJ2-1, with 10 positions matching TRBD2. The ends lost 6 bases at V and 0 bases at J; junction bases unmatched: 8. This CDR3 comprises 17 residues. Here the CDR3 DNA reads TGTGCCAGCAGGTGGGGGCTAGCGGGAGTCTCCTACAATGAGCAGTTCTTC. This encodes CASRWGLAGVSYNEQFF.

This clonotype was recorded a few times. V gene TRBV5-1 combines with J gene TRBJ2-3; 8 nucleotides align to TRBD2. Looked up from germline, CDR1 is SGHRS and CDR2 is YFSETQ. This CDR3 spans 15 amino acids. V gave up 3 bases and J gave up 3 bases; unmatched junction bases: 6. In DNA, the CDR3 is TGCGCCAGCAGCTGGAGCGGGGGAACGACAGATACGCAGTATTTT. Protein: CASSWSGGTTDTQYF.